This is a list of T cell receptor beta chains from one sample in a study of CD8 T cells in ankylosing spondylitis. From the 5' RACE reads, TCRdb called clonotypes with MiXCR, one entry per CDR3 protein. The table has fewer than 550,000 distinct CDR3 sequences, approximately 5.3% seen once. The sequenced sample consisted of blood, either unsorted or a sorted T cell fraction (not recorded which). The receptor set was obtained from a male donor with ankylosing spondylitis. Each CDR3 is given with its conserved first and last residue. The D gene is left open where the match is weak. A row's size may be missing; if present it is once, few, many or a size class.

DNA: TGTGCCAGCAGCCGGACAGGGGAATGGTATGGCTACACCTTC
CDR3: CASSRTGEWYGYTF
V: TRBV7-2
size: many
D: TRBD1
J: TRBJ1-2

DNA: TGCGCCAGCAGCGACCCGGGGACAGACTATGGCTACACCTTC
CDR3: CASSDPGTDYGYTF
V: TRBV5-1
size: many
D: TRBD1
J: TRBJ1-2

DNA: TGCAGTGCTAGTTCTGGGGGGGGCCTGGAGACCCAGTACTTC
CDR3: CSASSGGGLETQYF
V: TRBV20-1
size: many
D: .
J: TRBJ2-5

DNA: TGTGCCAGCAGCTACAATGCAGATACGCAGTATTTT
CDR3: CASSYNADTQYF
V: TRBV7-9
size: many
D: .
J: TRBJ2-3

DNA: TGTGCCAGCAGCCCTACCAAGCCCCGGGGCGAGGGGGATACGCAGTATTTT
CDR3: CASSPTKPRGEGDTQYF
V: TRBV5-6
size: many
D: .
J: TRBJ2-3

DNA: TGTGCCACCAGTGATTCACAGGGGTTCGGGGAGCTGTTTTTT
CDR3: CATSDSQGFGELFF
V: TRBV24-1
size: few
D: TRBD1
J: TRBJ2-2

DNA: TGTGCCAGCAGCCCGGACAGGGACCCTAATGAGCAGTTCTTC
CDR3: CASSPDRDPNEQFF
V: TRBV7-2
size: few
D: TRBD1
J: TRBJ2-1

DNA: TGCGCCAGCAGCTTGGGGACAGGGGGGATTTTGAACACTGAAGCTTTCTTT
CDR3: CASSLGTGGILNTEAFF
V: TRBV5-1
size: many
D: TRBD1
J: TRBJ1-1

DNA: TGCAGTGCTGGTACTAGCGGGATCACCAATGAGCAGTTCTTC
CDR3: CSAGTSGITNEQFF
V: TRBV20-1
size: many
D: TRBD2
J: TRBJ2-1

DNA: TGTGCCACCAGTGATTTATCTAGTGGTGAAGCTTTCTTT
CDR3: CATSDLSSGEAFF
V: TRBV24-1
size: .
D: .
J: TRBJ1-1

DNA: TGTGCCAGCAGTCCTACGACAGGGGGCTCCTACGAGCAGTACTTC
CDR3: CASSPTTGGSYEQYF
V: TRBV6-1
size: few
D: TRBD1
J: TRBJ2-7

DNA: TGTGCCAGCAGCTTATTTCTAGCGGGGTACAATGAGCAGTTCTTC
CDR3: CASSLFLAGYNEQFF
V: TRBV7-9
size: many
D: TRBD2
J: TRBJ2-1

DNA: TGCGCCAGCAGCTTGCCACGGGGGGGCGGGAGTACGGACAATGAGCAGTTCTTC
CDR3: CASSLPRGGGSTDNEQFF
V: TRBV5-1
size: .
D: TRBD2
J: TRBJ2-1

DNA: TGTGCCAGCAGTGGGACAGGGGGTGGCTACACCTTC
CDR3: CASSGTGGGYTF
V: TRBV7-2
size: many
D: TRBD1
J: TRBJ1-2

DNA: TGTGCCAGCACCTCCGCCCCCAGGAACACTGAAGCTTTCTTT
CDR3: CASTSAPRNTEAFF
V: TRBV12-3/TRBV12-4
size: many
D: .
J: TRBJ1-1

DNA: TGCGCCAGCAGCCATACTAGCGGGGGGATCAATGAGCAGTTCTTC
CDR3: CASSHTSGGINEQFF
V: TRBV4-1
size: .
D: TRBD2
J: TRBJ2-1

DNA: TGCAGCGTTGGGGTCTCTTCGAACACTGAAGCTTTCTTT
CDR3: CSVGVSSNTEAFF
V: TRBV29-1
size: .
D: .
J: TRBJ1-1

DNA: TGCGCCAGCAGCGTGGCGGGGACAGCGATTTATGGCTACACCTTC
CDR3: CASSVAGTAIYGYTF
V: TRBV5-1
size: many
D: TRBD1
J: TRBJ1-2

DNA: TGCGCCAGCAGCCAAGGGGAGATCTCTGGGGCCAACGTCCTGACTTTC
CDR3: CASSQGEISGANVLTF
V: TRBV4-3
size: many
D: .
J: TRBJ2-6

DNA: TGCGCCAGCAGCCCAATCGGACTAGCGGGAGGATCGGCAGATACGCAGTATTTT
CDR3: CASSPIGLAGGSADTQYF
V: TRBV5-1
size: many
D: TRBD2
J: TRBJ2-3

DNA: TGCAGTGTTGGGGGGGTTCGGCGGGGCTACACCTTC
CDR3: CSVGGVRRGYTF
V: TRBV20-1
size: many
D: .
J: TRBJ1-2

DNA: TGCGCCAGCAGCGGACCCTCCGGGACAGGGAGGTACGAGCAGTACTTC
CDR3: CASSGPSGTGRYEQYF
V: TRBV4-3
size: many
D: TRBD1
J: TRBJ2-7

DNA: TGCAGTGCTAGAGATCGGATAGGGTTCGATGAGCAGTTCTTC
CDR3: CSARDRIGFDEQFF
V: TRBV20-1
size: many
D: .
J: TRBJ2-1

DNA: TGTGCCAGCAGCGACCCGGGACTAGCGGGGTTTGAGCAGTACTTC
CDR3: CASSDPGLAGFEQYF
V: TRBV7-2
size: .
D: TRBD2
J: TRBJ2-7

DNA: TGTGCCAGCAGCTTTACAGGTAGCGGGGATGAAAAACTGTTTTTT
CDR3: CASSFTGSGDEKLFF
V: TRBV11-2
size: many
D: .
J: TRBJ1-4

DNA: TGTGCCATCAGTGAGTCAAGGGGTCTTTCCTACAATGAGCAGTTCTTC
CDR3: CAISESRGLSYNEQFF
V: TRBV10-3
size: few
D: .
J: TRBJ2-1

DNA: TGTGCCATCAGACGACAGGGCCAACTCTACGAGCAGTACTTC
CDR3: CAIRRQGQLYEQYF
V: TRBV10-3
size: few
D: TRBD1
J: TRBJ2-7

DNA: TGTGCCATCAGTGAGTCTCAAGGCCAAGAGACCCAGTACTTC
CDR3: CAISESQGQETQYF
V: TRBV10-3
size: few
D: .
J: TRBJ2-5